These 24 T cell receptor beta chains originate from one sample sequenced in a study of T cell responses to AZD1222 COVID-19 vaccine. Using immunoSEQ multiplex PCR, the repertoire was profiled, and TCRdb retains in-frame clones only, with some absent. This sample has 210,000 or so clones, with around 94% found just once. The specimen comprised peripheral blood, sampled 28 days after the second dose of the MenACWY control vaccine. The receptor source for this set is an adult who received the MenACWY meningococcal vaccine as a control.

The rearrangement links TRBV6-6 to TRBJ1-1, with TRBD1 matching 7 bases. The germline V gene has CDR1 MNHNY and CDR2 SVGAGI (reference sequence). This CDR3 spans 16 amino acids. After removal of 4 bases from V and 3 bases from J, the junction contained 11 bases not matched to a gene. In DNA, the CDR3 is TGTGCCAGCAGTTCCGACAGGGTCGAGAAGGACACTGAAGCTTTCTTT. It codes for CASSSDRVEKDTEAFF.

V usage is TRBV10-3 and J usage is TRBJ1-3, with 9 bases identical to TRBD1. In germline, CDR1 is ENHRY, CDR2 SYGVKD. The V and J ends lost 10 bases and 3 bases, in that order; junction bases with no gene match: 7. CDR3 length equals 14 residues. The CDR3 bases are TGTGCCACTTCGGGGACAGGGTATGGAAACACCATATATTTT. It encodes CATSGTGYGNTIYF.

V and J are TRBV7-9 and TRBJ2-1; TRBD2 matches at 10 bases. Per germline, CDR1 SEHNR and CDR2 FQNEAQ (reference sequence). V lost 2 bases and J lost 4; bases outside the gene matches: 8. This CDR3 region has 17 residues. CDR3 region: CASSLNPLAGLYNEQFF. In DNA form, the CDR3 reads TGTGCCAGCAGCTTAAACCCACTAGCGGGGTTATACAATGAGCAGTTCTTC.

The genes are TRBV9 and TRBJ2-2; TRBD2 matches at 7 bases. With 0 bases clipped from V and 4 bases from J, the junction kept 3 bases outside the gene matches. The germline V gene encodes CDR1 SGDLS and CDR2 YYNGEE. The CDR3 length is 15 residues. DNA for the CDR3: TGTGCCAGCAGCGTAGCGAGCGGGGCCACCGGGGAGCTGTTTTTT. Protein: CASSVASGATGELFF.

This clone was detected only once. This chain uses TRBV27 with TRBJ2-5; 10 bases fit TRBD1. Germline loops: CDR1 MNHEY, CDR2 SMNVEV (reference sequence). This CDR3 spans 15 amino acids. The ends lost 3 bases at V and 4 bases at J; junction bases unmatched: 5. DNA of the CDR3: TGTGCCAGCAGTTTCAGGGACAGGGGTTTAGAGACCCAGTACTTC. This translates into CASSFRDRGLETQYF.

The J gene is TRBJ1-2, the V gene TRBV28; perhaps TRBD1 as D (6 bases). Trimming shortened V by 6 bases and J by 4 bases, and 15 bases separated the two germline ends. CDR3 length: 14 residues. Germline lookup yields CDR1 MDHEN and CDR2 SYDVKM. The CDR3 loop is CASRAGQRSYGYTF. CDR3 nucleotides: TGTGCCAGCAGGGCGGGACAAAGGAGCTATGGCTACACCTTC.

This chain joins TRBV7-2 and TRBJ1-1; 7 bases match TRBD1. V trimming: 4 bases; J trimming: 1 base; junction bases outside the gene matches: 6. Germline CDR1 reads SGHTA; CDR2 reads FQGNSA. The CDR3 sequence is 15 residues long. CDR3 residues: CASSYRTGSNTEAFF. The DNA for the CDR3 is TGTGCCAGCAGCTACCGGACAGGATCGAACACTGAAGCTTTCTTT.

The V call is TRBV7-2, the J call TRBJ2-7; D not certain. Trimming left V 5 bases short and J 4 bases short, with 6 bases between. CDR3 length: 11 residues. Germline CDR1 SGHTA, CDR2 FQGNSA. CDR3 loop: CASSPAYEQYF. CDR3 coding DNA: TGTGCCAGCAGCCCCGCATACGAGCAGTACTTC.

The CDR3 DNA reads as TGTGCCAGCAGTTTCCGATACGAGCAGTACTTC. Translation gives CASSFRYEQYF. V usage is TRBV28 and J usage is TRBJ2-7, with D hard to call. The CDR3 is made up of 11 amino acids. The germline gives CDR1 MDHEN, CDR2 SYDVKM. Trimming shortened V by 3 bases and J by 4 bases, and 4 bases separated the two germline ends.

CDR3 loop: CASSGRDTGDHEQYF. CDR3 in DNA: TGTGCCAGCAGTGGACGAGATACAGGGGACCACGAGCAGTACTTC. V usage is TRBV2 and J usage is TRBJ2-7; 7 bases map to TRBD1. The CDR3 spans 15 residues. Germline-derived CDR1 and CDR2 are SNHLY and FYNNEI. J gave up 5 bases and V 4 bases, and 11 bases lay outside the gene matches.

The table lists this clone with a few counts. This chain joins TRBV7-9 and TRBJ2-7; D may be TRBD1 (5 bases). V was shortened by 0 bases and J by 2 bases, with 8 bases between the two germline ends. The CDR3 has 14 amino acids. Germline V gives CDR1 SEHNR, CDR2 FQNEAQ (reference sequence). The CDR3 DNA follows: TGTGCCAGCAGCTTAGCCCAGGGAACCTACGAGCAGTACTTC. Protein sequence: CASSLAQGTYEQYF.

The chain uses TRBV27 and TRBJ2-3; D is undetermined. V lost 6 bases to trimming and J lost 5 bases, with 9 bases between them. The V gene's germline CDR1 is MNHEY and CDR2 SMNVEV (reference sequence). The CDR3 consists of 12 residues. CDR3 in amino acids: CASREKEDTQYF. CDR3 bases: TGTGCCAGCAGAGAGAAGGAAGATACGCAGTATTTT.

As regards this clone: Other DNA sequences within the sample encode an identical CDR3. This chain joins TRBV9 and TRBJ2-1, with 9 bases aligning to TRBD2. V lost 3 bases and J lost 7; bases outside the gene matches: 5. CDR1 SGDLS and CDR2 YYNGEE come from the germline V gene. This CDR3 is built from 14 residues. DNA of the CDR3: TGTGCCAGCAGCGCCGGGACTAGCCTTAATGAGCAGTTCTTC. This codes for CASSAGTSLNEQFF.

This chain joins TRBV2 and TRBJ2-3; 12 bases align to TRBD2. Germline V CDR1 and CDR2: SNHLY, FYNNEI. Trimming at V came to 4 bases and at J to 4 bases, leaving 9 bases not matched to a gene. The CDR3 loop spans 17 amino acids. The CDR3 here is CASSARLAGERADTQYF. DNA of the CDR3: TGTGCCAGCAGTGCCCGACTAGCGGGGGAGAGGGCAGATACGCAGTATTTT.

This clone was recorded once. The chain employs TRBV5-4 and TRBJ1-5; D possibly corresponds to TRBD1 (5 bases). This CDR3 comprises 14 residues. The V gene's germline CDR1 is SGHNT and CDR2 YYREEE (reference sequence). V was cut by 0 bases and J by 7 bases, with 11 bases left in between. CDR3 sequence reads: CASSLDGARQPQHF. The CDR3, as DNA: TGTGCCAGCAGCTTGGATGGGGCACGGCAGCCCCAGCATTTT.

This chain connects TRBV10-3 to TRBJ2-6, with D possibly TRBD2 on 5 matching bases. The V gene lost 9 bases and the J gene lost 0 bases, with 9 bases spanning the gap. CDR3 length: 14 amino acids. Germline V CDR1 and CDR2: ENHRY, SYGVKD. CDR3 loop: CAIESGSGANVLTF. The CDR3 bases are TGTGCCATAGAAAGCGGCTCTGGGGCCAACGTCCTGACTTTC.

The chain is built from TRBV28 and TRBJ2-7; 9 nucleotides line up with TRBD2. CDR1 and CDR2 (germline): MDHEN, SYDVKM. The CDR3 is 18 amino acids. The J segment lost 0 bases and the V segment lost 2 bases, leaving 11 bases of the junction unmatched. In DNA, the CDR3 is TGTGCCAGCAGTTTACCGGAGCGGAGCGGGAGGTACTCCTACGAGCAGTACTTC. Its translation is CASSLPERSGRYSYEQYF.

The chain uses TRBV6-2 or TRBV6-3 and TRBJ1-2; the match to TRBD1 covers 8 bases. J was trimmed by 4 bases and V by 5 bases; bases with no gene match: 9. The CDR3 extends over 15 amino acids. Germline V CDR1 and CDR2: MNHEY, SVGEGT. As DNA, the CDR3 is TGTGCCAGCAGTCCCCAGGGGGCACAGGTCTATGGCTACACCTTC. This encodes CASSPQGAQVYGYTF.

The rearrangement uses TRBV6-6 and TRBJ1-2, with D perhaps matching TRBD1 (5 bases). The CDR3 loop spans 11 amino acids. Germline V gene lookup returns CDR1 MNHNY and CDR2 SVGAGI (reference sequence). V was clipped by 10 bases and J by 8 bases, with 14 bases between them. This chain's CDR3 is CATADGTGYTF. Written as DNA, the CDR3 is TGTGCCACCGCGGACGGGACGGGCTACACCTTC.

The chain recombines TRBV29-1 with TRBJ1-1; 8 bases line up with TRBD1. V gave up 3 bases and J gave up 4 bases; unmatched junction bases: 4. The CDR3 has 13 residues. Looked up from germline, CDR1 is SQVTM and CDR2 is ANQGSEA. For the CDR3, the DNA is TGCAGCGTTGACCCAGGGGGCCCCACTGAAGCTTTCTTT. It yields the protein CSVDPGGPTEAFF.

The rearrangement joins TRBV19 to TRBJ1-2; no reliable D call. V was trimmed by 6 bases and J by 4 bases, leaving 9 bases between them. The germline V gene has CDR1 LNHDA and CDR2 SQIVND (reference sequence). There are 12 residues in the CDR3. CDR3 sequence reads: CASSTTSYGYTF. Written as DNA, the CDR3 is TGTGCCAGTAGCACAACAAGCTATGGCTACACCTTC.

The chain's CDR3 is CASSRPGQMYQETQYF. CDR3 sequence (DNA): TGTGCCAGCAGCCGTCCGGGACAGATGTACCAAGAGACCCAGTACTTC. This chain joins TRBV6-2 or TRBV6-3 and TRBJ2-5; 7 nucleotides agree with TRBD1. V lost 6 bases to trimming and J lost 0 bases; unmatched junction nucleotides: 10. From germline, CDR1 is MNHEY and CDR2 SVGEGT. The CDR3 contains 16 residues.

The chain carries TRBV2 and TRBJ2-2; TRBD2 matches at 8 bases. The V gene's germline CDR1 is SNHLY and CDR2 FYNNEI. The CDR3 is 15 amino acids. V dropped 5 bases and J dropped 2; count of bases not matched to a gene: 4. The CDR3 region has the DNA TGTGCCAGCAGTCCCGGGGGGGCCAACACCGGGGAGCTGTTTTTT. Protein sequence: CASSPGGANTGELFF.

The J gene is TRBJ2-1, the V gene TRBV19, with D unclear. Germline CDR1 and CDR2: LNHDA and SQIVND (reference sequence). Trimming shortened V by 5 bases and J by 3 bases, and 17 bases separated the two germline ends. This CDR3 contains 16 residues. The CDR3 spells CASSPRFGRLYNEQFF. DNA of the CDR3: TGTGCCAGTAGTCCCCGGTTCGGTCGGCTCTACAATGAGCAGTTCTTC.